The entry that follows covers one T cell receptor beta chain sequence. These data originate in a study of blood T cell repertoires in COVID-19. Study details: Researchers got acute and convalescent COVID-19 samples from the United States, Italy and Spain. Sample material is recorded as cDNA or gDNA derived from T cells, B-cell-depleted T cells, or PBMCs.

The authors' processing: Estimation of nucleated cell counts was performed using reference gene primer amplification. Here immunoSEQ multiplex PCR was the method, and the copy in TCRdb shows in-frame clones only, minus some. The DNA was the basis for D and trimming; V, J and clone size are from that table. The sample holds around 300,000 clones, roughly 85% seen once. This clonotype was obtained from a human donor in a cohort sampled during active COVID-19. Sequencing was carried out using peripheral blood.

DNA of the CDR3: TGTGCCAGCAGTCAGCCACACGGGACAGGGGTAGATGGCTACACCTTC. Translating it yields CASSQPHGTGVDGYTF. J is TRBJ1-2 and V is TRBV28; 10 bases agree with TRBD1. The CDR3 consists of 16 residues. Germline CDR1 MDHEN, CDR2 SYDVKM. The V gene end was trimmed by 5 bases and the J gene end by 6 bases; junction bases not matched to a gene: 12.